The T cell receptor beta chain under discussion was sequenced for a study of blood T cell repertoires in COVID-19. Looking at the study overall: Some COVID-19 samples were acute and others convalescent; all came from the United States, Italy and Spain.

This clone was seen only a few times. Looked up from germline, CDR1 is MGHRA and CDR2 is YSYEKL. The CDR3 length is 15 residues. The V segment lost 3 bases and the J segment 10 bases; nucleotides outside the gene matches: 6. Original data processing: Amplification with reference gene primers provided the estimates of nucleated cell counts. Sequencing was performed with immunoSEQ multiplex PCR; in TCRdb, only in-frame clones are kept and a portion is missing. V, J and clone size were drawn from that table, and D and trimming were deduced from the DNA. The data contain under 250,000 clones, around four fifths of them seen just once; the ten biggest clones take up just over 8.5%.

This TCR was recovered from a man aged 35-49 years with active or convalescent COVID-19. This chain links TRBV4-1 with TRBJ1-6; 10 bases align to TRBD1. The sequencing input was peripheral blood. CDR3 coding DNA: TGCGCCAGCAGCCAGGGGGACAGGGGAGGCTCACCCCTCCACTTT. Translated, it gives CASSQGDRGGSPLHF.